This is a list of T cell receptor beta chains from one sample in a study of shared clonotypes between healthy human individuals. Method: immunoSEQ multiplex PCR; TCRdb's copy keeps in-frame clones and lacks some. This table holds approximately 2.1 million clones, approximately 95% found once. Sequenced: naive CD4+ T cells from PBMCs. These receptors came from a man between 18 and 35 years old in good health. Some clones in this sample may be carry-over from other donors' samples. The conserved cysteine and the conserved F or W are not part of the CDR3 here. Clone size is given for some rows only: seen once, a few or many times, or a class if the clone is expanded.

abundance: .; v_gene: TRBV6-5; CDR3aa: ASSYSKGVSYEQY
abundance: .; v_gene: TRBV30; CDR3aa: AWTPLGQGSNQETQY
abundance: .; v_gene: TRBV11-2; CDR3aa: ASSLGLTYEQY
abundance: .; v_gene: TRBV4-3; CDR3aa: ASSQPQGGGTEAF
abundance: .; v_gene: TRBV28; CDR3aa: ASSPFKTSVGNEQF
abundance: .; v_gene: TRBV5-6; CDR3aa: ASSSYRVEVEKLF
abundance: .; v_gene: TRBV2; CDR3aa: ASSEGGLAKNIQY
abundance: .; v_gene: TRBV28; CDR3aa: ASRGGLSSYEQY
abundance: .; v_gene: TRBV6-5; CDR3aa: ASSYRGGYGYT
abundance: .; v_gene: TRBV27; CDR3aa: ASSPAGGARTEAF
abundance: .; v_gene: TRBV19; CDR3aa: ASSIDITGLARETQY
abundance: .; v_gene: TRBV11-2; CDR3aa: ASSLVGGSGNTIY
abundance: once; v_gene: TRBV28; CDR3aa: ASSFPGDNQPQH
abundance: .; v_gene: TRBV25-1; CDR3aa: ASSRATNSPLH
abundance: .; v_gene: TRBV6-6; CDR3aa: ASRDHQGAAKETQY
abundance: .; v_gene: TRBV9; CDR3aa: ASSVAIGTGAGNTIY
abundance: .; v_gene: TRBV19; CDR3aa: ASKAGAWSGELF
abundance: .; v_gene: TRBV6-5; CDR3aa: ASRQDRNSNQPQH
abundance: .; v_gene: TRBV27; CDR3aa: ASSIRKNYGYT
abundance: .; v_gene: TRBV9; CDR3aa: ASSGRGQPNTEAF
abundance: .; v_gene: TRBV5-1; CDR3aa: ASSEQGPNEKLF
abundance: .; v_gene: TRBV18; CDR3aa: ASSALLTGEWRETQY
abundance: .; v_gene: TRBV27; CDR3aa: ASSLLQANEQY
abundance: .; v_gene: TRBV9; CDR3aa: ASSLGLAVATGELF
abundance: .; v_gene: TRBV5-1; CDR3aa: ASSLAYGAYNEQF
abundance: .; v_gene: TRBV25-1; CDR3aa: ASSEGSYGYT
abundance: .; v_gene: TRBV7-6; CDR3aa: ASSRWRTGNTGELF
abundance: .; v_gene: TRBV28; CDR3aa: ASRRTLNPGETQY
abundance: .; v_gene: TRBV19; CDR3aa: ATQDRLNNEQF
abundance: .; v_gene: TRBV7-3; CDR3aa: ASSLGAGNTIY
abundance: .; v_gene: TRBV5-1; CDR3aa: ASTRGAGTDTQY
abundance: .; v_gene: TRBV7-2; CDR3aa: ASSLDRYSYEQY